This entry lists 18 T cell receptor beta chains sequenced from one sample in a study of T cell responses to AZD1222 COVID-19 vaccine. Using immunoSEQ multiplex PCR, the repertoire was profiled, and TCRdb retains in-frame clones only, with some absent. This table holds 35,000 to 45,000 clones, around four fifths found once. The sample consisted of peripheral blood, taken 28 days after the second AZD1222 dose. Source of these receptors: an adult who received the AZD1222 COVID-19 vaccine.

The chain employs TRBV6-1 and TRBJ2-1, with a possible D match to TRBD2 (5 bases). Germline loops: CDR1 MNHNS, CDR2 SASEGT. V dropped 0 bases and J dropped 2 bases, with 20 bases sitting between them. The CDR3 is made up of 19 amino acids. The CDR3 protein is CASSEARVNNYAAYNEQFF. In DNA, the CDR3 is TGTGCCAGCAGTGAAGCGCGGGTGAATAACTACGCCGCCTACAATGAGCAGTTCTTC.

This chain connects TRBV9 to TRBJ1-1; D remains unclear. This CDR3 region has 14 residues. Germline values: CDR1 SGDLS, CDR2 YYNGEE. V was trimmed by 0 bases and J by 4 bases, leaving 10 bases between them. In DNA form, the CDR3 reads TGTGCCAGCAGCGTAGGGCCAGGAGCCACTGAAGCTTTCTTT. Translated: CASSVGPGATEAFF.

The chain is built from TRBV5-6 and TRBJ2-7; TRBD1 or TRBD2 may be the D gene (6 bases each). The germline CDR1 and CDR2 sequences are SGHDT and YYEEEE. Trimming removed 2 bases from V and 4 bases from J, with 13 bases in between. The CDR3 is made up of 14 amino acids. The CDR3: CASSLLGAGYEQYF. DNA for the CDR3: TGTGCCAGCAGCTTATTGGGGGCGGGGTACGAGCAGTACTTC. Drawing the rest from reference TRBV5-6 and TRBJ2-7, the complete variable domain is DAGVTQSPTHLIKTRGQQVTLRCSPKSGHDTVSWYQQALGQGPQFIFQYYEEEERQRGNFPDRFSGHQFPNYSSELNVNALLLGDSALYLCASSLLGAGYEQYFGPGTRLTVT.

This chain uses TRBV29-1 with TRBJ2-5; tentative D call: TRBD2 (6 bases). V lost 6 bases and J lost 2, with 16 bases in between. The CDR3 extends over 14 amino acids. CDR1 and CDR2 (germline): SQVTM, ANQGSEA. The CDR3 region has the DNA TGCAGCGTCCTCCCCCGGGAGTCACAAGAGACCCAGTACTTC. Its translation: CSVLPRESQETQYF.

This clone was picked up a small number of times. The V gene is TRBV4-1, the J gene TRBJ1-2; D remains unclear. Germline V gene sequence: CDR1 MGHRA, CDR2 YSYEKL. With 4 bases removed from V and 2 bases from J, the gap between germline ends came to 8 bases. The CDR3 totals 13 residues. The CDR3 region has the DNA TGCGCCAGCAGCCTCAGCGAAAACTATGGCTACACCTTC. It translates to CASSLSENYGYTF.

This clone came up once. This chain connects TRBV6-1 to TRBJ2-1, with TRBD1 matching 11 bases. The CDR3 loop spans 19 amino acids. CDR1 MNHNS and CDR2 SASEGT come from the germline V gene. The ends lost 4 bases at V and 7 bases at J; junction bases unmatched: 18. CDR3 DNA sequence: TGTGCCAGCAGTGGGACAGGGGGCAGGCTAGCGGGCCACATTAATGAGCAGTTCTTC. Its protein product is CASSGTGGRLAGHINEQFF.

The rearrangement joins TRBV27 to TRBJ1-2; 7 bases agree with TRBD1. The CDR3 consists of 16 residues. Germline V gives CDR1 MNHEY, CDR2 SMNVEV (reference sequence). Unmatched junction bases numbered 17, after V lost 5 bases and J lost 8 bases. The CDR3 DNA reads as TGTGCCAGCAGTACACTGGGACAGAGGGCCTCCGGGGGCTACACCTTC. It specifies CASSTLGQRASGGYTF.

This clone was counted a few times. The chain combines TRBV2 with TRBJ2-7; possibly TRBD1 for D (5 bases). V gave up 6 bases and J gave up 0 bases, with 15 bases separating them. Germline CDR1 is SNHLY and CDR2 is FYNNEI. CDR3 length: 15 amino acids. The CDR3 loop is CASSEIGAYSYEQYF. CDR3 nucleotide sequence: TGTGCCAGCAGCGAGATAGGGGCATACTCCTACGAGCAGTACTTC. Complete variable domain (other parts from reference TRBV2 and TRBJ2-7): EPEVTQTPSHQVTQMGQEVILRCVPISNHLYFYWYRQILGQKVEFLVSFYNNEISEKSEIFDDQFSVERPDGSNFTLKIRSTKLEDSAMYFCASSEIGAYSYEQYFGPGTRLTVT.

This clone was counted only a few times. The chain recombines TRBV11-2 with TRBJ1-1; TRBD1 is a possible D gene (6 bases). CDR3 length equals 14 residues. V shed 6 bases and J shed 1 base, with 12 bases lying between them. Looked up from germline, CDR1 is SGHAT and CDR2 is FQNNGV. The CDR3 region has the DNA TGTGCCAGCAGGAGGGGACATCCGAACACTGAAGCTTTCTTT. This translates into CASRRGHPNTEAFF.

The chain is built from TRBV9 and TRBJ1-6; D may be TRBD1 (5 bases). The CDR3 extends over 14 amino acids. V gave up 4 bases and J gave up 7 bases, with 12 bases separating them. Germline V gives CDR1 SGDLS, CDR2 YYNGEE. The CDR3 nucleotides are TGTGCCAGCAGCAACAACGGGGGAAATTCACCCCTCCACTTT. It specifies CASSNNGGNSPLHF.

The chain links TRBV30 to TRBJ1-1; 8 bases are a match to TRBD1. The germline V gene has CDR1 GTSNPN and CDR2 SVGIG (reference sequence). This CDR3 has 14 amino acids. V was pared by 5 bases and J by 7 bases, with 12 bases of the junction left unmatched. CDR3 residues: CAWVETGGLVEAFF. DNA for the CDR3: TGTGCCTGGGTGGAAACAGGGGGGTTAGTTGAAGCTTTCTTT. Looking up the rest from reference TRBV30 and TRBJ1-1 gives the full variable domain: SQTIHQWPATLVQPVGSPLSLECTVEGTSNPNLYWYRQAAGRGLQLLFYSVGIGQISSEVPQNLSASRPQDRQFILSSKKLLLSDSGFYLCAWVETGGLVEAFFGQGTRLTVV.

The chain links TRBV7-9 to TRBJ1-2, with TRBD1 identical over 8 bases. Trimming cost V 5 bases and J 7 bases; bases outside gene matches: 6. Germline CDR1 and CDR2: SEHNR and FQNEAQ (reference sequence). This CDR3 is 13 amino acids long. DNA of the CDR3: TGTGCCAGCAGCCAACAGGGGGGGATTGGCTACACCTTC. This codes for CASSQQGGIGYTF.

This chain uses TRBV5-4 with TRBJ2-7; D unresolved. Deletions cut 4 bases from V and 3 bases from J, with 8 bases between. The CDR3 sequence is 12 residues long. Per the germline V gene, CDR1 is SGHNT and CDR2 is YYREEE (reference sequence). Here the CDR3 reads CASSGPDYEQYF. The DNA of the CDR3 is TGTGCCAGCAGCGGTCCAGACTACGAGCAGTACTTC.

V gene TRBV7-8 combines with J gene TRBJ1-4; TRBD1 matches at 9 bases. Germline V lookup: CDR1 SGHVS, CDR2 FQNEAQ. The junction had 17 bases not matched to a gene; V was cut back by 5 bases and J by 7 bases. The CDR3 runs 18 residues. CDR3 bases: TGTGCCAGCAGCGTAGAGGGACAGGGACCTAGGTTTGGTGAAAAACTGTTTTTT. This codes for CASSVEGQGPRFGEKLFF.

This clone was counted between two and nine times. This chain connects TRBV5-4 to TRBJ2-2, with a tentative D call TRBD2 (7 bases). Germline assignment: CDR1 SGHNT and CDR2 YYREEE (reference sequence). V lost 0 bases, J lost 6 bases, and 12 bases lay in between. This CDR3 comprises 15 residues. The CDR3 DNA reads as TGTGCCAGCAGCTTGGTGGGGGGGGCCCCCGGGGAGCTGTTTTTT. Its protein is CASSLVGGAPGELFF.

This chain connects TRBV3-1 (or the pseudogene TRBV3-2) to TRBJ1-2; 10 bases are shared with TRBD1. Germline CDR1 and CDR2: LGHDT and YNNKEL (reference sequence). The J segment lost 5 bases and the V segment lost 4 bases, leaving 4 bases of the junction unmatched. The CDR3 sequence is 14 residues long. The DNA for the CDR3 is TGTGCCAGCAGCCGCCGGGACAGGGGATATGGCTACACCTTC. Its protein is CASSRRDRGYGYTF.

This chain connects TRBV28 to TRBJ2-1; D is possibly TRBD1 (6 bases). Trimming removed 8 bases at V and 2 bases at J, with 19 bases between. The CDR3 sequence is 16 residues long. Germline assignment: CDR1 MDHEN and CDR2 SYDVKM. The CDR3 loop is CASSPRNRVAYNEQFF. DNA for the CDR3: TGTGCCAGCTCCCCGCGCAACAGGGTGGCCTACAATGAGCAGTTCTTC. Full variable domain (outside the CDR3, taken from reference TRBV28 and TRBJ2-1): DVKVTQSSRYLVKRTGEKVFLECVQDMDHENMFWYRQDPGLGLRLIYFSYDVKMKEKGDIPEGYSVSREKKERFSLILESASTNQTSMYLCASSPRNRVAYNEQFFGPGTRLTVL.

This chain joins TRBV18 and TRBJ2-5; the D gene is possibly TRBD1 (6 bases). CDR3 size: 13 residues. With 5 bases removed from V and 2 bases from J, the gap between germline ends came to 9 bases. The germline V gene has CDR1 KGHSH and CDR2 LQKENI. The CDR3 is CASSVRGQETQYF. The CDR3 bases are TGTGCCAGCTCAGTAAGGGGGCAAGAGACCCAGTACTTC.